This is a list of T cell receptor beta chains from one sample in a study of early T cells in non-severe SARS-CoV-2 infection. TCRdb used MiXCR to reprocess the 5' RACE reads, holding one entry per CDR3 protein. This table holds some 56,000 distinct CDR3 sequences, 8% to 11% found once. The sequencing input was whole blood. The receptors come from an adult who was a healthcare worker with PCR-confirmed SARS-CoV-2 infection or an uninfected control (not recorded which). CDR3s include the opening cysteine and the closing phenylalanine or tryptophan. The order of the fields is D gene, clone size, J gene, V gene, CDR3 protein, CDR3 DNA. The D gene is left open where the match is weak. Where a row states a size, it is once, few, many or the class of an expanded clone; other rows omit it.

d_call: TRBD1
clone_size: few
j_call: TRBJ1-1
v_call: TRBV7-2
cdr3_aa: CASSLGQGALGAFF
cdr3_nt: TGTGCCAGCAGCTTGGGACAGGGAGCCCTTGGGGCTTTCTTT

d_call: TRBD1
clone_size: many
j_call: TRBJ1-2
v_call: TRBV5-5
cdr3_aa: CASSPPTGNYGYTF
cdr3_nt: TGTGCCAGCAGCCCGCCGACAGGGAACTATGGCTACACCTTC

d_call: .
clone_size: few
j_call: TRBJ1-1
v_call: TRBV7-3
cdr3_aa: CASSTAMNTEAFF
cdr3_nt: TGTGCCAGCAGCACTGCTATGAACACTGAAGCTTTCTTT

d_call: .
clone_size: .
j_call: TRBJ2-1
v_call: TRBV6-2/TRBV6-3
cdr3_aa: CASRRVRRQFF
cdr3_nt: TGTGCCAGCAGGAGGGTGCGTCGGCAGTTCTTC

d_call: TRBD2
clone_size: many
j_call: TRBJ2-1
v_call: TRBV14
cdr3_aa: CASSPWTSGRALTPNEQFF
cdr3_nt: TGTGCCAGCAGCCCGTGGACTAGCGGGAGGGCCTTAACCCCCAATGAGCAGTTCTTC

d_call: TRBD1
clone_size: many
j_call: TRBJ2-7
v_call: TRBV5-1
cdr3_aa: CASSPDRALGSEQYF
cdr3_nt: TGCGCCAGCAGCCCGGACAGGGCATTAGGTTCCGAGCAGTACTTC

d_call: .
clone_size: .
j_call: TRBJ2-4
v_call: TRBV6-5
cdr3_aa: CASSYFLRNIQYF
cdr3_nt: TGTGCCAGCAGTTATTTCCTGAGGAACATTCAGTACTTC

d_call: .
clone_size: many
j_call: TRBJ2-2
v_call: TRBV18
cdr3_aa: CASSPQTANTGELFF
cdr3_nt: TGTGCCAGCTCACCGCAGACCGCGAACACCGGGGAGCTGTTTTTT

d_call: .
clone_size: few
j_call: TRBJ2-1
v_call: TRBV29-1
cdr3_aa: CSVGHNAAYNEQFF
cdr3_nt: TGCAGCGTTGGGCACAACGCCGCCTACAATGAGCAGTTCTTC

d_call: .
clone_size: many
j_call: TRBJ2-7
v_call: TRBV29-1
cdr3_aa: CSVEGVRAGSSYEQYF
cdr3_nt: TGCAGCGTTGAAGGGGTCAGGGCAGGGAGTTCCTACGAGCAGTACTTC

d_call: TRBD2
clone_size: few
j_call: TRBJ2-7
v_call: TRBV5-1
cdr3_aa: CASSFGASGSEYEQYF
cdr3_nt: TGCGCCAGCAGCTTCGGGGCTAGCGGGAGTGAGTACGAGCAGTACTTC

d_call: .
clone_size: many
j_call: TRBJ2-5
v_call: TRBV27
cdr3_aa: CASSLSLGVETQYF
cdr3_nt: TGTGCCAGCAGTTTATCGTTAGGGGTCGAGACCCAGTACTTC

d_call: .
clone_size: many
j_call: TRBJ2-5
v_call: TRBV27
cdr3_aa: CASSDRAPQETQYF
cdr3_nt: TGTGCCAGCAGTGACCGGGCTCCCCAAGAGACCCAGTACTTC

d_call: TRBD2
clone_size: many
j_call: TRBJ2-7
v_call: TRBV28
cdr3_aa: CASSLGLAGGSYEQYF
cdr3_nt: TGTGCCAGCAGTCTCGGACTAGCGGGGGGTTCCTACGAGCAGTACTTC

d_call: .
clone_size: many
j_call: TRBJ1-1
v_call: TRBV12-3/TRBV12-4
cdr3_aa: CASSLILGPHTEAFF
cdr3_nt: TGTGCCAGCAGTTTAATCCTAGGCCCCCACACTGAAGCTTTCTTT

d_call: TRBD1
clone_size: many
j_call: TRBJ2-2
v_call: TRBV6-2/TRBV6-3
cdr3_aa: CATGQGYTGELFF
cdr3_nt: TGTGCCACCGGACAGGGGTACACCGGGGAGCTGTTTTTT

d_call: TRBD2
clone_size: few
j_call: TRBJ2-3
v_call: TRBV9
cdr3_aa: CASSVGGQAGLDTQYF
cdr3_nt: TGTGCCAGCAGCGTAGGCGGCCAAGCGGGATTGGATACGCAGTATTTT

d_call: .
clone_size: .
j_call: TRBJ1-5
v_call: TRBV19
cdr3_aa: CASSMGPPSNQPQHF
cdr3_nt: TGTGCCAGTAGTATGGGACCACCAAGCAATCAGCCCCAGCATTTT

d_call: .
clone_size: many
j_call: TRBJ2-3
v_call: TRBV24-1
cdr3_aa: CATSDSGLSVFGDTQYF
cdr3_nt: TGTGCCACCAGTGATTCCGGCCTGTCGGTTTTCGGGGATACGCAGTATTTT

d_call: .
clone_size: few
j_call: TRBJ1-3
v_call: TRBV20-1
cdr3_aa: CSAREVSGNTIYF
cdr3_nt: TGCAGTGCTAGAGAAGTTTCCGGAAACACCATATATTTT

d_call: .
clone_size: many
j_call: TRBJ2-7
v_call: TRBV10-3
cdr3_aa: CAISGGKGEQYF
cdr3_nt: TGTGCCATCAGTGGTGGAAAAGGGGAGCAGTACTTC

d_call: .
clone_size: few
j_call: TRBJ1-1
v_call: TRBV12-3/TRBV12-4
cdr3_aa: CASSLPRGSTEAFF
cdr3_nt: TGTGCCAGCAGTTTACCCAGGGGTAGTACTGAAGCTTTCTTT

d_call: .
clone_size: few
j_call: TRBJ1-4
v_call: TRBV4-3
cdr3_aa: CASSQEGNRPNEKLFF
cdr3_nt: TGCGCCAGCAGCCAAGAAGGCAACAGACCTAATGAAAAACTGTTTTTT

d_call: .
clone_size: many
j_call: TRBJ2-2
v_call: TRBV6-6
cdr3_aa: CASSYSRLAGELFF
cdr3_nt: TGTGCCAGCAGTTACTCGCGTCTAGCCGGGGAGCTGTTTTTT

d_call: TRBD2
clone_size: .
j_call: TRBJ2-7
v_call: TRBV29-1
cdr3_aa: CSATGLADEQYF
cdr3_nt: TGCAGCGCCACGGGACTAGCGGACGAGCAGTACTTC

d_call: .
clone_size: many
j_call: TRBJ1-2
v_call: TRBV9
cdr3_aa: CASSVAPANYGYTF
cdr3_nt: TGTGCCAGCAGCGTAGCCCCCGCTAACTATGGCTACACCTTC

d_call: .
clone_size: few
j_call: TRBJ2-3
v_call: TRBV20-1
cdr3_aa: CSASPGTVPRTQYF
cdr3_nt: TGCAGTGCTAGTCCCGGGACTGTCCCGCGGACGCAGTATTTT

d_call: .
clone_size: few
j_call: TRBJ2-3
v_call: TRBV30
cdr3_aa: CAWSGRGRNTDTQYF
cdr3_nt: TGTGCCTGGAGCGGGCGAGGGCGTAACACAGATACGCAGTATTTT

d_call: .
clone_size: .
j_call: TRBJ1-1
v_call: TRBV29-1
cdr3_aa: CSATDSWNTEAFF
cdr3_nt: TGCAGCGCGACCGACAGCTGGAACACTGAAGCTTTCTTT

d_call: .
clone_size: .
j_call: TRBJ2-7
v_call: TRBV5-6
cdr3_aa: CASSFDGRATYEQYF
cdr3_nt: TGTGCCAGCAGCTTCGACGGAAGGGCTACCTACGAGCAGTACTTC

d_call: TRBD2
clone_size: .
j_call: TRBJ2-7
v_call: TRBV29-1
cdr3_aa: CSVGPGGLYEQYF
cdr3_nt: TGCAGCGTGGGGCCGGGAGGGCTATACGAGCAGTACTTC

d_call: TRBD1
clone_size: few
j_call: TRBJ2-7
v_call: TRBV27
cdr3_aa: CASRRSGGLSYEQYF
cdr3_nt: TGTGCCAGCAGACGTTCAGGGGGCCTCTCCTACGAGCAGTACTTC

d_call: .
clone_size: few
j_call: TRBJ2-7
v_call: TRBV5-6
cdr3_aa: CASSRTSPEQYF
cdr3_nt: TGTGCCAGCAGCAGGACATCTCCCGAGCAGTACTTC

d_call: .
clone_size: .
j_call: TRBJ2-3
v_call: TRBV11-1
cdr3_aa: CASTPLTDTQYF
cdr3_nt: TGTGCCAGCACCCCCTTGACAGATACGCAGTATTTT

d_call: TRBD2
clone_size: few
j_call: TRBJ2-3
v_call: TRBV7-9
cdr3_aa: CASSLAANTDTQYF
cdr3_nt: TGTGCCAGCAGCCTAGCGGCAAACACAGATACGCAGTATTTT

d_call: TRBD2
clone_size: few
j_call: TRBJ2-3
v_call: TRBV10-3
cdr3_aa: CAISDTSGATDTQYF
cdr3_nt: TGTGCCATCAGTGACACTAGCGGGGCTACAGATACGCAGTATTTT

d_call: TRBD2
clone_size: medium-sized
j_call: TRBJ2-1
v_call: TRBV5-1
cdr3_aa: CASSLVGLANNEQFF
cdr3_nt: TGCGCCAGCAGCTTGGTAGGACTAGCGAACAATGAGCAGTTCTTC

d_call: TRBD2
clone_size: many
j_call: TRBJ2-1
v_call: TRBV14
cdr3_aa: CASSQWTSDNNEQFF
cdr3_nt: TGTGCCAGCAGTCAATGGACTAGCGATAACAATGAGCAGTTCTTC

d_call: .
clone_size: many
j_call: TRBJ1-1
v_call: TRBV4-3
cdr3_aa: CASSRSLNTEAFF
cdr3_nt: TGCGCCAGCAGCCGGAGTTTGAACACTGAAGCTTTCTTT

d_call: .
clone_size: few
j_call: TRBJ1-2
v_call: TRBV7-9
cdr3_aa: CASSLAGGEFGGYTF
cdr3_nt: TGTGCCAGCAGCTTAGCGGGAGGGGAATTCGGTGGCTACACCTTC

d_call: .
clone_size: many
j_call: TRBJ2-7
v_call: TRBV2
cdr3_aa: CASSEASVHYEQYF
cdr3_nt: TGTGCCAGCAGTGAAGCTAGCGTCCACTACGAGCAGTACTTC

d_call: .
clone_size: many
j_call: TRBJ1-2
v_call: TRBV20-1
cdr3_aa: CSVEEPNYGYTF
cdr3_nt: TGCAGCGTGGAGGAGCCCAACTATGGCTACACCTTC

d_call: TRBD2
clone_size: .
j_call: TRBJ2-2
v_call: TRBV27
cdr3_aa: CASKGTSGRGTGELFF
cdr3_nt: TGTGCCAGCAAGGGGACTAGCGGGAGAGGGACCGGGGAGCTGTTTTTT

d_call: TRBD1
clone_size: many
j_call: TRBJ1-1
v_call: TRBV2
cdr3_aa: CASNSQGAAFF
cdr3_nt: TGTGCCAGCAACTCGCAGGGGGCAGCTTTCTTT

d_call: TRBD2
clone_size: many
j_call: TRBJ2-5
v_call: TRBV3-1
cdr3_aa: CASSESARGVETQYF
cdr3_nt: TGTGCCAGCAGCGAATCTGCGCGGGGGGTAGAGACCCAGTACTTC

d_call: .
clone_size: many
j_call: TRBJ1-1
v_call: TRBV6-1
cdr3_aa: CASNRGAESEVFF
cdr3_nt: TGTGCCAGCAATAGGGGGGCGGAAAGTGAAGTTTTCTTT

d_call: .
clone_size: .
j_call: TRBJ2-3
v_call: TRBV11-2
cdr3_aa: CASSIVGRGHTQYF
cdr3_nt: TGTGCCAGCAGCATCGTGGGGCGGGGCCATACGCAGTATTTT

d_call: .
clone_size: many
j_call: TRBJ2-7
v_call: TRBV10-3
cdr3_aa: CAISEGTRSSYEQYF
cdr3_nt: TGTGCCATCAGTGAAGGGACTCGGAGCTCCTACGAGCAGTACTTC

d_call: TRBD1
clone_size: many
j_call: TRBJ1-5
v_call: TRBV27
cdr3_aa: CASSFIGQAMMSQHF
cdr3_nt: TGTGCCAGCAGTTTCATAGGACAGGCTATGATGTCCCAGCATTTT

d_call: TRBD2
clone_size: many
j_call: TRBJ2-1
v_call: TRBV5-1
cdr3_aa: CASSLGTSGINEQFF
cdr3_nt: TGCGCCAGCAGCTTGGGGACTAGCGGGATCAATGAGCAGTTCTTC

d_call: .
clone_size: .
j_call: TRBJ1-2
v_call: TRBV7-8
cdr3_aa: CASSLNRIGNNYGYTF
cdr3_nt: TGTGCCAGCAGCTTAAATCGTATCGGGAATAACTATGGCTACACCTTC

d_call: TRBD2
clone_size: many
j_call: TRBJ2-2
v_call: TRBV18
cdr3_aa: CASSLAGEVTGELFF
cdr3_nt: TGTGCCAGCTCACTTGCGGGAGAGGTCACCGGGGAGCTGTTTTTT

d_call: .
clone_size: many
j_call: TRBJ2-1
v_call: TRBV19
cdr3_aa: CASSRRDTYNEQFF
cdr3_nt: TGTGCCAGTAGTCGGCGGGACACCTACAATGAGCAGTTCTTC

d_call: .
clone_size: .
j_call: TRBJ2-3
v_call: TRBV9
cdr3_aa: CASSVDAGRGQYF
cdr3_nt: TGTGCCAGCAGCGTAGATGCGGGGCGCGGGCAGTATTTT

d_call: .
clone_size: many
j_call: TRBJ2-6
v_call: TRBV5-1
cdr3_aa: CASSATSGANVLTF
cdr3_nt: TGCGCCAGCAGCGCAACCTCTGGGGCCAACGTCCTGACTTTC

d_call: .
clone_size: few
j_call: TRBJ2-1
v_call: TRBV12-3/TRBV12-4
cdr3_aa: CASSFSGYMNEQFF
cdr3_nt: TGTGCCAGCAGTTTCTCGGGGTACATGAATGAGCAGTTCTTC

d_call: TRBD2
clone_size: .
j_call: TRBJ2-1
v_call: TRBV10-3
cdr3_aa: CAISRTSGKYNEQFF
cdr3_nt: TGTGCCATCAGCAGGACTAGCGGGAAATACAATGAGCAGTTCTTC

d_call: TRBD2
clone_size: .
j_call: TRBJ2-3
v_call: TRBV7-2
cdr3_aa: CASSSPGARGVTDTQYF
cdr3_nt: TGTGCCAGCAGCTCCCCCGGGGCGCGGGGGGTCACAGATACGCAGTATTTT